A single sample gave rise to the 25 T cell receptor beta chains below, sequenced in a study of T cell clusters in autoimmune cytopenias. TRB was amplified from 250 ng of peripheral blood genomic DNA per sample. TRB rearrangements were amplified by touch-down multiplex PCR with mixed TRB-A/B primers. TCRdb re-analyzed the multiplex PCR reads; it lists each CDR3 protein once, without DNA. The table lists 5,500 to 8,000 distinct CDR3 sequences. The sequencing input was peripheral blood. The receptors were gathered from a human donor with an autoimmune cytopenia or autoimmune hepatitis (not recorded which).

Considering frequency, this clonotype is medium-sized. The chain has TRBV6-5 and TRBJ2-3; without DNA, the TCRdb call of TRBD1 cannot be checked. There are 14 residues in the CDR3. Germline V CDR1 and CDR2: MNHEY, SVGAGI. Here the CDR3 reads CASRVGGSTDTQYF.

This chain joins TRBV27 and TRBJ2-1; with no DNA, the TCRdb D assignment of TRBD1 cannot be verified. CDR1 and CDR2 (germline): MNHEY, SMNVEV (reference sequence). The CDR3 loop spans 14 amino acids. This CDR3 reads CASSLATGGNEQFF.

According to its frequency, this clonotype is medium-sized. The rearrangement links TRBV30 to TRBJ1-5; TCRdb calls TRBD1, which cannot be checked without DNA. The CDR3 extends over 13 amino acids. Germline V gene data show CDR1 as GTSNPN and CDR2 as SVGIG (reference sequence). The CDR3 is CAWSPHSNQPQHF.

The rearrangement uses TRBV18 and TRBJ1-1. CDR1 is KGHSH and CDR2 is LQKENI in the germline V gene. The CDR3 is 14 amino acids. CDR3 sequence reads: CASSPVAGGTEAFF.

The CDR3 sequence: CASRLFRDNEQFF. The rearrangement joins TRBV10-3 to TRBJ2-1. Germline loops: CDR1 ENHRY, CDR2 SYGVKD. This CDR3 region has 13 residues.

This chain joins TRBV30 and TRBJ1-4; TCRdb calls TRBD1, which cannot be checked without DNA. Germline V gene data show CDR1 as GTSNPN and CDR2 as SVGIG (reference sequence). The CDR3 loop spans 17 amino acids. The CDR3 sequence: CAWSPLRTIATNEKLFF.

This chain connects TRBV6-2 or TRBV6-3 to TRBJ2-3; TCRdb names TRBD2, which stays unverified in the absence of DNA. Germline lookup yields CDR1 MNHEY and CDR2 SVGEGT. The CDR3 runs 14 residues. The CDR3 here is CASSYTRGTDTQYF.

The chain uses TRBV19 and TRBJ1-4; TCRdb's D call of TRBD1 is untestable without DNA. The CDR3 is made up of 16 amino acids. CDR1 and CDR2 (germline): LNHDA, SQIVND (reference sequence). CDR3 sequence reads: CASTSTGALGGEKLFF.

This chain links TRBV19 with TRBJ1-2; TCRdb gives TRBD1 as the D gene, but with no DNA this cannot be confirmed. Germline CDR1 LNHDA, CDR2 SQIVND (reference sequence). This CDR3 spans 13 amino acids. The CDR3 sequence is CAKVPRQSYGYTF.

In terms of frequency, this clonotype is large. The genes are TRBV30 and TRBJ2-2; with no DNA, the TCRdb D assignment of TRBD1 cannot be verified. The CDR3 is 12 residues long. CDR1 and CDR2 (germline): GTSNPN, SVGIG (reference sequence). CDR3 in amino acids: CAWIRQGGELFF. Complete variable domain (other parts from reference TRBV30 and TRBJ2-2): SQTIHQWPATLVQPVGSPLSLECTVEGTSNPNLYWYRQAAGRGLQLLFYSVGIGQISSEVPQNLSASRPQDRQFILSSKKLLLSDSGFYLCAWIRQGGELFFGEGSRLTVL.

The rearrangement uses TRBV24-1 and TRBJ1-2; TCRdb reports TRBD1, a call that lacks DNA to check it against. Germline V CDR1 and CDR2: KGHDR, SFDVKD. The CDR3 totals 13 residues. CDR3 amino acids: CATEDRAGYGYTF.

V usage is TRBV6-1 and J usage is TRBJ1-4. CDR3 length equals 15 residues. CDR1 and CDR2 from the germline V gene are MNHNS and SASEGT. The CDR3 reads CASSPDRASNEKLFF.

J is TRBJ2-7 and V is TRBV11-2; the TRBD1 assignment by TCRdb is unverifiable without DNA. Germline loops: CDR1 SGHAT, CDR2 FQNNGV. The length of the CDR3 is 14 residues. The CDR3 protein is CASTRTGASYEQYF.

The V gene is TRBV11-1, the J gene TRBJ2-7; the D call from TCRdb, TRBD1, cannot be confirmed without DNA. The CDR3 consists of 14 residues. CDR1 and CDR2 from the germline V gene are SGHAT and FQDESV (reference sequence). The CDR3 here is CASSSPFRGPEQYF. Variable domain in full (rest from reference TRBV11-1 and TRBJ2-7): EAEVAQSPRYKITEKSQAVAFWCDPISGHATLYWYRQILGQGPELLVQFQDESVVDDSQLPKDRFSAERLKGVDSTLKIQPAELGDSAMYLCASSSPFRGPEQYFGPGTRLTVT.

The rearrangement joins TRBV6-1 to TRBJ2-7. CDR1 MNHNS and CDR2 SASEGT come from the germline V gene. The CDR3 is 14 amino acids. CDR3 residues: CASTWVRSSYEQYF.

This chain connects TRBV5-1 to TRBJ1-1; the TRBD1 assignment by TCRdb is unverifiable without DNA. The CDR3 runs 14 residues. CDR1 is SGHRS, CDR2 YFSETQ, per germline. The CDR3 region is CASSERYRGTEAFF.

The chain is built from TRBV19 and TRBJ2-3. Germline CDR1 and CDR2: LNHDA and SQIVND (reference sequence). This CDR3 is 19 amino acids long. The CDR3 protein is CASSDGVFAFLRSTDTQYF.

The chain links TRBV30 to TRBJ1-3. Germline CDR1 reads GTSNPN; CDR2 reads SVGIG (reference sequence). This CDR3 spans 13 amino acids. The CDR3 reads CAWSRSSGNTIYF.

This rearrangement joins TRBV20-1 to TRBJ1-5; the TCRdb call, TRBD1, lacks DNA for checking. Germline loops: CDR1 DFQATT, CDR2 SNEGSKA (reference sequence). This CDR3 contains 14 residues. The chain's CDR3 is CSARARAGNQPQHF.

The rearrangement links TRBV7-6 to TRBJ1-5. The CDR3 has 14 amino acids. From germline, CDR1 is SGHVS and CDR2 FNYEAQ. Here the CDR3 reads CASSLLGSDQPQHF.

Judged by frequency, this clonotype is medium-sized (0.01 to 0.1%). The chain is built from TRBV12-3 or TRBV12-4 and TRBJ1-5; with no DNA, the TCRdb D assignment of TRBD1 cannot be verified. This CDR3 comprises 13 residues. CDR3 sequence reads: CASSSGPSQPQHF.

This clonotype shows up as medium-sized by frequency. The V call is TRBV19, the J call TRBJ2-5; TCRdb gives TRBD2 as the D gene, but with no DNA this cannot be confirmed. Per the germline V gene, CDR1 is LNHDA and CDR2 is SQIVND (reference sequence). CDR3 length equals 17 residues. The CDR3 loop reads CASSQGTSGGTRETQYF.

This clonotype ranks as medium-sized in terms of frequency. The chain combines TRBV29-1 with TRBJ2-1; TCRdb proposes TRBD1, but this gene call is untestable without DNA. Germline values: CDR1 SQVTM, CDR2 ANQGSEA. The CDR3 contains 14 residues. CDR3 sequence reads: CSAPDRGSYNEQFF.

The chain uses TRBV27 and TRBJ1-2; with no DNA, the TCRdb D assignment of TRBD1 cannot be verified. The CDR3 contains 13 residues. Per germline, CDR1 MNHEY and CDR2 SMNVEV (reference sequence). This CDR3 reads CASSLRGNYGYTF.

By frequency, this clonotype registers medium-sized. The CDR3 loop reads CASSLREKLFF. The rearrangement uses TRBV12-3 or TRBV12-4 and TRBJ1-4. The CDR3 has 11 residues.